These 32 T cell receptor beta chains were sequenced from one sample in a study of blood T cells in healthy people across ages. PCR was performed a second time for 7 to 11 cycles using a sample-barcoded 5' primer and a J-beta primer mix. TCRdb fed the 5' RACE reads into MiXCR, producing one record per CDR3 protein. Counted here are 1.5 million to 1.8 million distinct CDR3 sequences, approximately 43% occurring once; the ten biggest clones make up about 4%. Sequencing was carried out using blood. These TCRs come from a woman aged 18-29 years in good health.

CDR3 nucleotides: TGTGCCAGCAGCTCGCCGGCAGAATACGAGCAGTACTTC. Translating it yields CASSSPAEYEQYF. The chain joins TRBV7-9 to TRBJ2-7; D remains unclear. The V end lost 4 bases, the J end lost 4 bases, and 11 bases lay between the germline ends. Germline V gene data show CDR1 as SEHNR and CDR2 as FQNEAQ (reference sequence). This CDR3 is 13 amino acids long.

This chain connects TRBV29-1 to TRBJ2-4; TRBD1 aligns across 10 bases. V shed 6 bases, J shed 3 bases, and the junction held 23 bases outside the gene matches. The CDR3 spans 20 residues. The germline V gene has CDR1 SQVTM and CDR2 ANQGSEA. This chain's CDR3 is CSVEDRGVPDKSRVKNIQYF. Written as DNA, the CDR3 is TGCAGCGTCGAGGACAGGGGGGTCCCTGATAAAAGTAGGGTCAAAAACATTCAGTACTTC.

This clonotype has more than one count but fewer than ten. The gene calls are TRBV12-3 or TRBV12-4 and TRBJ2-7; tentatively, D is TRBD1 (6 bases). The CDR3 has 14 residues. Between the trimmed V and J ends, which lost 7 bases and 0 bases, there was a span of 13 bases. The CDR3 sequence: CASKWTVSSYEQYF. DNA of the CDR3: TGTGCCAGCAAGTGGACAGTGAGCTCCTACGAGCAGTACTTC.

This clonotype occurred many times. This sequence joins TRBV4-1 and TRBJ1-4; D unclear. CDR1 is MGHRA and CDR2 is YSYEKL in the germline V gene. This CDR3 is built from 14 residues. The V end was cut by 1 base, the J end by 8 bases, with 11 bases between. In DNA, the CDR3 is TGCGCCAGCAGCCAAGGGTCCGGTGGGGAAAAACTGTTTTTT. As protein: CASSQGSGGEKLFF.

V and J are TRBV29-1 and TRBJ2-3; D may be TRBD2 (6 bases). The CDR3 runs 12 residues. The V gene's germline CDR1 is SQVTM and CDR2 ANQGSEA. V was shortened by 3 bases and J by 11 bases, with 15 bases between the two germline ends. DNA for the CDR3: TGCAGCGTTGATGGGAGGAGCAATGAGCAGTATTTT. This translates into CSVDGRSNEQYF.

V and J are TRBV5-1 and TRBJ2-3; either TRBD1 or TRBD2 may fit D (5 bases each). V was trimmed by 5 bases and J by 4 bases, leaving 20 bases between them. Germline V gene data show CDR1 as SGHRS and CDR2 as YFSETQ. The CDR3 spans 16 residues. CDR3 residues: CASRRARDLPADTQYF. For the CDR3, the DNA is TGCGCCAGCAGGCGAGCCCGGGACCTCCCGGCAGATACGCAGTATTTT.

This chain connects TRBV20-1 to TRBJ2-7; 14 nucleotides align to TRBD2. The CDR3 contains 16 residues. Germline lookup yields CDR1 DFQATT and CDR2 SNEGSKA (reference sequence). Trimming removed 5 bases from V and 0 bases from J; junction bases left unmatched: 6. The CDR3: CSAGRTSGGSSYEQYF. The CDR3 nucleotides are TGCAGTGCTGGACGGACTAGCGGGGGGAGCTCCTACGAGCAGTACTTC.

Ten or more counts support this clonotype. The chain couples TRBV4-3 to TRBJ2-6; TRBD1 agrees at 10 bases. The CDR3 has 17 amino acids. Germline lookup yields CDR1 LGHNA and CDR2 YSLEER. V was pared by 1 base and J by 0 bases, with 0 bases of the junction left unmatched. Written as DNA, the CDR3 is TGCGCCAGCAGCCAAGGGACAGGGGGCTCTGGGGCCAACGTCCTGACTTTC. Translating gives CASSQGTGGSGANVLTF.

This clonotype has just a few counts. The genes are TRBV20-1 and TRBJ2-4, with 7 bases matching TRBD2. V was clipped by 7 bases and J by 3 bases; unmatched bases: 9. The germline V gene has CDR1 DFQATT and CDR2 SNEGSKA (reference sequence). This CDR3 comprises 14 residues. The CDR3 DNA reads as TGCAGTGTTCCCCCGGGAGGTGTCAAAAACATTCAGTACTTC. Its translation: CSVPPGGVKNIQYF.

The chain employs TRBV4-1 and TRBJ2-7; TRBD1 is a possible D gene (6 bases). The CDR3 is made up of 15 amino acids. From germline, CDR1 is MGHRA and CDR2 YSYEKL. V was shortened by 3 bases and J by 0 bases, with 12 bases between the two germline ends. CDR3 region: CASSQITGSSYEQYF. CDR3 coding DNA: TGCGCCAGCAGCCAGATAACAGGGAGCTCCTACGAGCAGTACTTC.

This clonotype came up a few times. CDR3 bases: TGTGCCAGCAGCTTAGCTAGTTTTGGGAGTAGATCAGATACGCAGTATTTT. Protein sequence: CASSLASFGSRSDTQYF. V and J are TRBV7-9 and TRBJ2-3; a possible D gene is TRBD2 (5 bases). V was cut by 0 bases and J by 4 bases, with 17 bases left in between. Germline-derived CDR1 and CDR2 are SEHNR and FQNEAQ (reference sequence). The CDR3 extends over 17 amino acids.

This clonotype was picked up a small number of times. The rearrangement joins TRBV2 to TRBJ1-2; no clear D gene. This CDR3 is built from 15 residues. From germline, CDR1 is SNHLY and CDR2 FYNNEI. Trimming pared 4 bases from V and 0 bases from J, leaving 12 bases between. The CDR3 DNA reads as TGTGCCAGCAGTGCCAGCCTTAGCCCTAACTATGGCTACACCTTC. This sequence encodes CASSASLSPNYGYTF.

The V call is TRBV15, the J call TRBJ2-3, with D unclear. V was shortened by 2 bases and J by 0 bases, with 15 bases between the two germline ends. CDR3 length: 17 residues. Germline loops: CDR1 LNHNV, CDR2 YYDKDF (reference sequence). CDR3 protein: CATSRPRVRESTDTQYF. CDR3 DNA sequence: TGTGCCACCAGCAGACCCCGGGTTCGAGAAAGCACAGATACGCAGTATTTT. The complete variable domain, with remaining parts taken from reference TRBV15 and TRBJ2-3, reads DAMVIQNPRYQVTQFGKPVTLSCSQTLNHNVMYWYQQKSSQAPKLLFHYYDKDFNNEADTPDNFQSRRPNTSFCFLDIRSPGLGDTAMYLCATSRPRVRESTDTQYFGPGTRLTVL.

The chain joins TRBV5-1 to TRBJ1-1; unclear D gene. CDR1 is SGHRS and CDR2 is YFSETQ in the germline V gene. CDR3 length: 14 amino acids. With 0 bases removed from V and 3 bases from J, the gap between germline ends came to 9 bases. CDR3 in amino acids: CASSLGEVYTEAFF. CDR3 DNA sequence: TGCGCCAGCAGCTTGGGAGAGGTTTACACTGAAGCTTTCTTT.

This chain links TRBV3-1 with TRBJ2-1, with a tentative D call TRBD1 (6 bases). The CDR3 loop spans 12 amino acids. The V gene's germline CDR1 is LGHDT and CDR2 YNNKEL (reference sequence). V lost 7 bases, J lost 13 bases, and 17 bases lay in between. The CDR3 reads CASNSDRDIQFF. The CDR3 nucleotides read TGTGCCAGCAACAGCGACCGGGACATACAGTTCTTC.

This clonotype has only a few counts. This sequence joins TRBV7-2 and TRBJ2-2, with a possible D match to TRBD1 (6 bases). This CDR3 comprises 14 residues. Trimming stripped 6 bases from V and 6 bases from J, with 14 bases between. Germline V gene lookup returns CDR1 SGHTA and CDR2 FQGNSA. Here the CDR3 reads CASSYRERAGELFF. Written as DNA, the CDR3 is TGTGCCAGCAGTTACAGGGAAAGGGCCGGGGAGCTGTTTTTT.

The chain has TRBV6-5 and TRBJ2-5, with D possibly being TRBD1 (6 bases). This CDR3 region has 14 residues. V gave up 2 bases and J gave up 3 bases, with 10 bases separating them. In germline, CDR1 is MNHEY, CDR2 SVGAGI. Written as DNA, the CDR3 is TGTGCCAGCAGTTACCGGACAGATAAAGAGACCCAGTACTTC. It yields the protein CASSYRTDKETQYF.

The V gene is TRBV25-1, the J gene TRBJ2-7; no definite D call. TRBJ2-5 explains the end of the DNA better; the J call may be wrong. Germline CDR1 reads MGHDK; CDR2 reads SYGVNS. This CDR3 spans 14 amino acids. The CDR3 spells CASSEFSIEETQYF. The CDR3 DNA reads TGTGCCAGCAGTGAATTCTCAATAGAAGAGACCCAGTACTTC.

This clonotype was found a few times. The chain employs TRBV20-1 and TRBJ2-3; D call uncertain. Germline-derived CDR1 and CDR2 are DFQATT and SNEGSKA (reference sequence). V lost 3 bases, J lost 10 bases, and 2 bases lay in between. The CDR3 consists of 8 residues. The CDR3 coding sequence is TGCAGTGCTAGTTCGCAGTATTTT. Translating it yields CSASSQYF.

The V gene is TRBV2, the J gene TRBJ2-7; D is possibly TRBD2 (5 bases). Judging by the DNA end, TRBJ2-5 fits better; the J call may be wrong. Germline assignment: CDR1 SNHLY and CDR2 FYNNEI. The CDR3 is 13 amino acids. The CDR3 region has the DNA TGTGCCAGCAGTGAAGAGGGCGGGGAGACCCAGTACTTC. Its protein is CASSEEGGETQYF.

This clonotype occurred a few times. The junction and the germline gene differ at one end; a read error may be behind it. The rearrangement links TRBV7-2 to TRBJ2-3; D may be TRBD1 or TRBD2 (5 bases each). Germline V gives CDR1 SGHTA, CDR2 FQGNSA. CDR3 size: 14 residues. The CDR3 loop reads CASSVAWGSDTQYF. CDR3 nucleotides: TGTGCCAGCAGCGTAGCGTGGGGCTCAGATACGCAGTATTTT.

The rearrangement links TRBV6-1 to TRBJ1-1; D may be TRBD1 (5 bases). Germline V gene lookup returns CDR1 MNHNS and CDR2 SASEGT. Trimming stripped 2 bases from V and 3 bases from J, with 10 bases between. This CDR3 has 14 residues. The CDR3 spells CASSERGFYTEAFF. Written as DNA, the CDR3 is TGTGCCAGCAGTGAACGGGGGTTCTACACTGAAGCTTTCTTT.

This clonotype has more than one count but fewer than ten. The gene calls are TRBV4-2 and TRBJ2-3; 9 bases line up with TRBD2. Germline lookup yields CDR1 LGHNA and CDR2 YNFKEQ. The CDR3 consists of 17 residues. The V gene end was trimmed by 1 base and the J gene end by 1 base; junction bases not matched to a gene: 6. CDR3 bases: TGTGCCAGCAGCCAAGTAATAGCGGGAGCAGGCACAGATACGCAGTATTTT. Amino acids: CASSQVIAGAGTDTQYF.

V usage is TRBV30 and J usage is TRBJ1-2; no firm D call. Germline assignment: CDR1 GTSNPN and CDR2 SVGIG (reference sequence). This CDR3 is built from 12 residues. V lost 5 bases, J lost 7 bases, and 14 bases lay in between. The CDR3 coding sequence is TGTGCCTGGGGTATGACATATGTTGGCTACACCTTC. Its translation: CAWGMTYVGYTF.

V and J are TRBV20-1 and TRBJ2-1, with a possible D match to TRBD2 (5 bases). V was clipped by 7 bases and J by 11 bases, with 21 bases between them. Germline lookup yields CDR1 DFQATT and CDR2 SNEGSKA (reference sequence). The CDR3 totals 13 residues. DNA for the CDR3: TGCAGTGGTATCGAGGGAGACTCGCGAAAGCAGTTCTTC. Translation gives CSGIEGDSRKQFF.

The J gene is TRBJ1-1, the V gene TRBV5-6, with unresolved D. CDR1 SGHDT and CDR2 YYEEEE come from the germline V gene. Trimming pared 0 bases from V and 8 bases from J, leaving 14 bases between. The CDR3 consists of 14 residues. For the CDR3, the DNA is TGTGCCAGCAGCTTGGGGGCCGACATAGGCGAAGCTTTCTTT. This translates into CASSLGADIGEAFF.

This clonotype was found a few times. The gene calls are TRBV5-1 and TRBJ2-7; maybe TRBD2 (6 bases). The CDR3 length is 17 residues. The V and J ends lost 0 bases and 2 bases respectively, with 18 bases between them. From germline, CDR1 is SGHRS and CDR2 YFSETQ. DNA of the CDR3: TGCGCCAGCAGCTTGGCCTTGGAGGGAGTATGGACCTACGAGCAGTACTTC. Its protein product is CASSLALEGVWTYEQYF.

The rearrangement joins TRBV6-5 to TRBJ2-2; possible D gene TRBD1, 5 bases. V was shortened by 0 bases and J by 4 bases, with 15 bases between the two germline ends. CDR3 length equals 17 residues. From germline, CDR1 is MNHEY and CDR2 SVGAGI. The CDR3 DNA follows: TGTGCCAGCAGTTACTCGATTTGGGGTAGGGGCACCGGGGAGCTGTTTTTT. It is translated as CASSYSIWGRGTGELFF.

The CDR3 DNA sequence: TGTGCCAGCAGCAGAACAGGGGCTGATGAGCAGTTCTTC. Translated, it gives CASSRTGADEQFF. The rearrangement links TRBV11-3 to TRBJ2-1; 7 nucleotides agree with TRBD1. Germline assignment: CDR1 SGHNT and CDR2 YENEEA. The CDR3 has 13 residues. V gave up 5 bases and J gave up 8 bases; unmatched junction bases: 6.

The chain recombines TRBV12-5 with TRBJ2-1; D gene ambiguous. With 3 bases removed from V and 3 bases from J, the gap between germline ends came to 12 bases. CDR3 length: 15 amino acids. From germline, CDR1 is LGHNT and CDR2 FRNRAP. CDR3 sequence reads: CASGFVGAVYNEQFF. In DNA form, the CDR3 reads TGTGCTAGTGGTTTTGTAGGTGCGGTCTACAATGAGCAGTTCTTC.

CDR3 nucleotide sequence: TGCGCCAGCAGCCAGGAACACCAAACTAACTATGGCTACACCTTC. Protein sequence: CASSQEHQTNYGYTF. The chain links TRBV4-3 to TRBJ1-2; D ambiguous. The CDR3 is 15 amino acids. Trimming cost V 3 bases and J 0 bases, with 11 bases left between them. Germline V CDR1 and CDR2: LGHNA, YSLEER.

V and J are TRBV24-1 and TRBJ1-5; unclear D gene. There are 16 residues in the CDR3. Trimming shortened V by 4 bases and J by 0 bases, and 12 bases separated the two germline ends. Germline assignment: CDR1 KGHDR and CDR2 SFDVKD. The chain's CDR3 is CATSEITAYSNQPQHF. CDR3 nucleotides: TGTGCCACCAGTGAGATTACTGCGTATAGCAATCAGCCCCAGCATTTT.